This T cell receptor (beta chain) was captured by sequencing in a study of T cell repertoires in cytomegalovirus infection (dated by TCRdb to the late 2010s). Regarding the research as a whole: Peptide stimulations targeted recently identified HLA-C-restricted CMV epitopes, whose presentation resists viral immunomodulation, together with well-studied HLA-B-restricted epitopes. Because public TCR beta signatures pointed to carriage of CMV infection together with the matching HLA type, the HLA type of each donor mattered for the analysis. The paper's findings and limits, for the study overall: The ex vivo response was dominated by HLA-C-restricted CMV-specific TCR beta clonotypes, and the single most frequent clonotype in two of eight donors was supplied by these HLA-C-restricted clonotypes. Carriers of CMV infection plus the relevant HLA type were discriminated by the cumulative frequency of public TCR beta family members in the study cohort and in an independent roughly 370-donor cohort.

The sequencing machine was an Illumina HiSeq 1500. Using fastp at Q25 and MiXCR, TCRdb reprocessed the public reads and kept productive beta chains. When rows share a CDR3 protein, they turn into one entry using the most common DNA and genes. This sample gives 750,000 to 950,000 distinct CDR3 sequences in total; just under 30% of them show up just once. Around 13% of the sample comes from the top ten. The CDR3 measures 13 amino acids from cysteine to phenylalanine. Only CDR3 DNA remains: 39 bases, in frame from the first base. In the germline V gene (reference sequence), CDR1 corresponds to SEHNR and CDR2 to FQNEAQ. V is shortened by 10 bases, J by 5 bases, and the region joining them spans 17 bases. Note on this clonotype: The antigen this receptor binds is unknown. Base qualities were left out, and no much larger clone turns up one base away.

In light of the paper, this sample's treatment or condition label describes: in vitro stimulation with specific CMV peptide epitopes to enrich CMV-specific T cells. The rearranged chain carries TRBV7-9 and TRBJ1-1; there is no confident call for the D gene. The material sequenced was cultured CD8+ T cells from PBMCs, taken from culture after CMV antigen stimulation. The sequence derives from a human donor in good health (CMV status not recorded). Some clones in this sample may be carry-over from other donors' samples. CDR3 region: CAILADGGTEAFF. The DNA sequence reads TGTGCCATCTTAGCGGATGGTGGGACTGAAGCTTTCTTT.